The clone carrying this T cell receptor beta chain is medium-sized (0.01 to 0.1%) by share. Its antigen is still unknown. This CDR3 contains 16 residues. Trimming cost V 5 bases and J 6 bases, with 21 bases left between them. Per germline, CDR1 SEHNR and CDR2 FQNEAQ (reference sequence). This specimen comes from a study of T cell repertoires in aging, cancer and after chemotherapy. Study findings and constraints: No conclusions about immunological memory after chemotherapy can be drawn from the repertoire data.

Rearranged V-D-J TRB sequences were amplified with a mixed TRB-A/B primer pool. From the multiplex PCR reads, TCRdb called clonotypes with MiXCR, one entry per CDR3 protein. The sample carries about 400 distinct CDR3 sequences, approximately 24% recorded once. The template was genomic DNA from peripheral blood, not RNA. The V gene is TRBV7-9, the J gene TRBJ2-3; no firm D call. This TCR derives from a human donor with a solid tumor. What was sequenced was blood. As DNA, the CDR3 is TGTGCCAGCAGCCCAAGGATCCAGGATCCATCTGATACGCAGTATTTT. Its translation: CASSPRIQDPSDTQYF.